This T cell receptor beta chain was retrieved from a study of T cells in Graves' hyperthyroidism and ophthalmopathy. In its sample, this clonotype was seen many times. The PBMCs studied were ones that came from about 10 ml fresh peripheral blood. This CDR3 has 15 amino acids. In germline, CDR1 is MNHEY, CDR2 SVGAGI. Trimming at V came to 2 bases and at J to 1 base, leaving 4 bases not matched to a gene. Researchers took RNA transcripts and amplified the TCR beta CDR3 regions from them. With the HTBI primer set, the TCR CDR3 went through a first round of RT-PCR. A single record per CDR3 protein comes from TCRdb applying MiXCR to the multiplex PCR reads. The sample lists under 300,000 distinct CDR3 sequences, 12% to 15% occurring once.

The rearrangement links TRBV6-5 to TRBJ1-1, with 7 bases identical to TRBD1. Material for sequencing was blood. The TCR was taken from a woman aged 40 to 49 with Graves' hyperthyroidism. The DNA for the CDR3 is TGTGCCAGCAGTTACCACGGGACAGCGAACACTGAAGCTTTCTTT. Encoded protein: CASSYHGTANTEAFF.